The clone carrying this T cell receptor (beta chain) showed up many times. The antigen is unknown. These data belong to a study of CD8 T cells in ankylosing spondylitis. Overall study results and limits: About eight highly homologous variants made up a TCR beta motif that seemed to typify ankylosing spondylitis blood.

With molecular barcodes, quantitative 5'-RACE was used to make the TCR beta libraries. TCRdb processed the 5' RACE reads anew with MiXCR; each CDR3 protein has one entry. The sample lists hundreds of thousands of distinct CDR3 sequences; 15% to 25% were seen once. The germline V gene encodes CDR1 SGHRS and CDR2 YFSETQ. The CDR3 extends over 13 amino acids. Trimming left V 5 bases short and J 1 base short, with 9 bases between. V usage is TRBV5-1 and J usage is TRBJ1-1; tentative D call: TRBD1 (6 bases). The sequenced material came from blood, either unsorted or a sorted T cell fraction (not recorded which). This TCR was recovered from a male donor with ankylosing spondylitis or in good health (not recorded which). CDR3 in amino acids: CASRDRSNTEAFF. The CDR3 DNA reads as TGCGCCAGCAGAGACAGGTCGAACACTGAAGCTTTCTTT.